Listed below are T cell receptor beta chains from one sample, sequenced in a study of shared clonotypes between healthy human individuals. The table came from immunoSEQ multiplex PCR; TCRdb's copy has only in-frame clones and leaves some out. The repertoire holds over a million clones, with 78% as singletons. Sequencing input: memory CD4+ T cells from PBMCs. Source of these receptors: a man between 18 and 29 years old in good health. Some clones in this sample may be carry-over from other donors' samples. The CDR3 runs from the conserved cysteine through the conserved F or W. The order of the fields is V gene, CDR3 length, CDR3 protein.

TRBV28 16 CASSIQGQGKGNEQFF
TRBV2 14 CASSRQGYGETQYF
TRBV25-1 14 CASSDPTYLYGYTF
TRBV7-9 15 CASSLDGVPGNTIYF
TRBV10-3 15 CAISDSRDSNEKLFF
TRBV7-8 15 CASSLGASGNNEQFF
TRBV18 15 CASSLGQDFTGELFF
TRBV27 16 CASSPLDPRVKNIQYF
TRBV13 17 CASSRAGTSRRYNEQFF
TRBV9 15 CASSPYPTTGETQYF
TRBV4-3 15 CASSQRREGADTQYF
TRBV28 13 CASSRTQQETQYF